The 6 T cell receptor beta chains in this list originate from one sample, sequenced in a study of CD8+ T cells in alopecia areata. Treatment here: oral pan-JAK inhibitor, 5-10 mg twice daily. Sequencing used cDNA as its template, made by extracting RNA and reverse transcribing it. Produced via immunoSEQ multiplex PCR; TCRdb's table is partial and in-frame only. The sample carries fewer than 150,000 clones, roughly 82% recorded once. The sequencing here drew on CD8+ T cells sorted from blood, taken at week 4, from a patient treated with tofacitinib. The receptors were sampled from a human donor with alopecia areata.

V gene TRBV5-1 combines with J gene TRBJ1-1; TRBD1 might be the D (6 bases). This CDR3 spans 15 amino acids. Trimming took off 3 bases at V and 0 bases at J, with 12 bases between the two ends. Germline CDR1 SGHRS, CDR2 YFSETQ. The CDR3 sequence: CASSSKQGMNTEAFF. CDR3 bases: TGCGCCAGCAGCTCAAAACAGGGCATGAACACTGAAGCTTTCTTT. Supplemented by reference TRBV5-1 and TRBJ1-1, the full variable domain reads KAGVTQTPRYLIKTRGQQVTLSCSPISGHRSVSWYQQTPGQGLQFLFEYFSETQRNKGNFPGRFSGRQFSNSRSEMNVSTLELGDSALYLCASSSKQGMNTEAFFGQGTRLTVV.

The gene calls are TRBV13 and TRBJ2-2; D gene unclear. V was cut by 2 bases and J by 3 bases, with 10 bases left in between. In germline, CDR1 is PRHDT, CDR2 FYEKMQ (reference sequence). The CDR3 consists of 15 residues. Here the CDR3 reads CASSLPYQDTGELFF. The DNA of the CDR3 is TGTGCCAGCAGCTTACCTTACCAGGACACCGGGGAGCTGTTTTTT.

The V and J genes are TRBV4-1 and TRBJ2-1, with 9 bases that match TRBD1. This CDR3 has 16 amino acids. After removal of 2 bases from V and 3 bases from J, the junction contained 5 bases not matched to a gene. The germline gives CDR1 MGHRA, CDR2 YSYEKL. The DNA of the CDR3 is TGCGCCAGCAGCCAAACTCCGGGACAGGGCTACAATGAGCAGTTCTTC. This codes for CASSQTPGQGYNEQFF.

V is TRBV7-9 and J is TRBJ2-3; a possible D gene is TRBD1 (6 bases). Trimming pared 4 bases from V and 6 bases from J, leaving 8 bases between. CDR3 length: 12 amino acids. CDR1 is SEHNR and CDR2 is FQNEAQ in the germline V gene (reference sequence). In DNA form, the CDR3 reads TGTGCCAGCAGCTCTACAGGGGATACGCAGTATTTT. Its protein product is CASSSTGDTQYF.

V gene TRBV29-1 combines with J gene TRBJ2-5, with 11 bases lining up with TRBD2. Germline V gene lookup returns CDR1 SQVTM and CDR2 ANQGSEA. The CDR3 has 17 amino acids. J gave up 5 bases and V 2 bases, and 13 bases lay outside the gene matches. The CDR3 region has the DNA TGCAGCGTTGAAACCGCGACTAGCGGGGCAATCGGGGAGACCCAGTACTTC. This gives the protein CSVETATSGAIGETQYF.

V gene TRBV5-1 combines with J gene TRBJ2-7; D may be TRBD1 (6 bases). With 0 bases removed from V and 6 bases from J, the gap between germline ends came to 22 bases. From germline, CDR1 is SGHRS and CDR2 YFSETQ. There are 17 residues in the CDR3. The CDR3 reads CASSLGDDRPSSSEQYF. CDR3 sequence (DNA): TGCGCCAGCAGCTTGGGGGACGACAGGCCCTCATCATCCGAGCAGTACTTC.